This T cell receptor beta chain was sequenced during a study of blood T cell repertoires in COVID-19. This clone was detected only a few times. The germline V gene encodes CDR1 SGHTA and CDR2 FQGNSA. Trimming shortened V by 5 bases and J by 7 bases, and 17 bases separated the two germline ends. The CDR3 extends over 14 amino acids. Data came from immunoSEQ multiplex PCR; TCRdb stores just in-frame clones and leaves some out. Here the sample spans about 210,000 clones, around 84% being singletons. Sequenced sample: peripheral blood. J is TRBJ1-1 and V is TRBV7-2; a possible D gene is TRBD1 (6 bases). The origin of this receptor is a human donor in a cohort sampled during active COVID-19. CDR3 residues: CASSPGGGQGEAFF. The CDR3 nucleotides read TGTGCCAGCAGCCCGGGGGGGGGCCAGGGTGAAGCTTTCTTT.